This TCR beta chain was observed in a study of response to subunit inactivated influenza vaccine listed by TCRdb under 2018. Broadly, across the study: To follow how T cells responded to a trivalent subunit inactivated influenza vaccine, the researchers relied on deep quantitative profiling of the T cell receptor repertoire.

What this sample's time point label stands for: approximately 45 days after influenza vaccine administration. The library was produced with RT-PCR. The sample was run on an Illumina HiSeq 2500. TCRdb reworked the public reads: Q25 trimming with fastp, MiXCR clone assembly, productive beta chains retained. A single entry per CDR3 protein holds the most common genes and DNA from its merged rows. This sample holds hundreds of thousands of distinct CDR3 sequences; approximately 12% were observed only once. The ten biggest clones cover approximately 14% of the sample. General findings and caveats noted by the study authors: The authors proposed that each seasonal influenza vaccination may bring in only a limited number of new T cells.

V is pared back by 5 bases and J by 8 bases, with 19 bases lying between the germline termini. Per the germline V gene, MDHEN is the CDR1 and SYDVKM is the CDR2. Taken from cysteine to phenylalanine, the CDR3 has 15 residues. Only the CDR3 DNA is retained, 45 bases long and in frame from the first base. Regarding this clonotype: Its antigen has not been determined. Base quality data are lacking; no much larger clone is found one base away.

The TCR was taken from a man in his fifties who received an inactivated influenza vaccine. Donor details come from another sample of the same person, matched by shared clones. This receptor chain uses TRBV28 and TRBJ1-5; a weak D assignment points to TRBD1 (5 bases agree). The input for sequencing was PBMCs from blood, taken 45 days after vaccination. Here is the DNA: TGTGCCAGCAGTCCCGGGTCGGGGCCCTATGAGCCCCAGCATTTT. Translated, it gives CASSPGSGPYEPQHF.